This TCR beta chain was sequenced during a study of T cells in Graves' hyperthyroidism and ophthalmopathy. The study's findings and limits: Most expanded thyroid clonotypes above 0.001 recurred in blood.

The V and J ends lost 4 bases and 7 bases respectively, with 16 bases between them. CDR1 MNHEY and CDR2 SMNVEV come from the germline V gene (reference sequence). This CDR3 has 15 amino acids. The source material, RNA transcripts, was used to amplify TCR beta CDR3 regions. Initially, a first-round RT-PCR of the TCR CDR3 employed the HTBI primer set. TCRdb re-called the multiplex PCR reads with MiXCR, one entry per CDR3 protein. The sample records approximately 420,000 distinct CDR3 sequences, roughly 13% being singletons. Turning to this clonotype: The target antigen is unknown.

This chain connects TRBV27 to TRBJ1-4; D ambiguous. The sequencing sample was made of blood. This receptor was taken from a young woman with Graves' hyperthyroidism. The chain's CDR3 is CASSSPGPQGEKLFF. The CDR3 bases are TGTGCCAGCAGTTCCCCCGGTCCCCAAGGTGAAAAACTGTTTTTT.